The 6 T cell receptor beta chains listed next were all sequenced from one sample in a study of CD8 T cells in Susac syndrome. Random hexamers served to reverse transcribe roughly 0.45 to 1 ug RNA. Using its own MiXCR run on the immunoSEQ multiplex PCR reads, TCRdb lists one record per CDR3 protein. The sample includes about 180,000 distinct CDR3 sequences, just under 95% of them seen just once. Sequencing was done on a sample of CD4+ T cells from PBMCs. These receptors originate from a human donor with Susac syndrome.

The rearrangement links TRBV20-1 to TRBJ1-1; 7 nucleotides match TRBD1. This CDR3 is built from 17 residues. J was trimmed by 0 bases and V by 0 bases; bases with no gene match: 10. Germline V lookup: CDR1 DFQATT, CDR2 SNEGSKA (reference sequence). The CDR3 bases are TGCAGTGCTAGAGATCCTCGTCCGGGACAGATGAACACTGAAGCTTTCTTT. It yields the protein CSARDPRPGQMNTEAFF.

The chain has TRBV5-1 and TRBJ1-4; no firm D call. The CDR3 runs 14 residues. Germline V gene data show CDR1 as SGHRS and CDR2 as YFSETQ. V was clipped by 0 bases and J by 8 bases, with 11 bases between them. The CDR3 DNA is TGCGCCAGCAGCTTGGGCCCCTCGGAAGAAAAACTGTTTTTT. It is translated as CASSLGPSEEKLFF. The full variable domain, in which reference TRBV5-1 and TRBJ1-4 provide the parts outside the CDR3, is KAGVTQTPRYLIKTRGQQVTLSCSPISGHRSVSWYQQTPGQGLQFLFEYFSETQRNKGNFPGRFSGRQFSNSRSEMNVSTLELGDSALYLCASSLGPSEEKLFFGSGTQLSVL.

CDR3 sequence: CSAINKARGGLDEQYF. The CDR3 DNA follows: TGCAGTGCTATTAATAAGGCGCGGGGGGGCCTCGACGAGCAGTACTTC. The chain combines TRBV20-1 with TRBJ2-7; 9 nucleotides line up with TRBD2. Germline V gives CDR1 DFQATT, CDR2 SNEGSKA (reference sequence). This CDR3 spans 16 amino acids. Trimming at V came to 4 bases and at J to 5 bases, leaving 15 bases not matched to a gene.

V gene TRBV19 combines with J gene TRBJ1-4; 7 nucleotides match TRBD1. The CDR3 covers 16 residues. The junction had 11 bases not matched to a gene; V was cut back by 5 bases and J by 5 bases. Germline V gene sequence: CDR1 LNHDA, CDR2 SQIVND (reference sequence). The CDR3, as DNA: TGTGCCAGTAGTCTCCCGGGACAGACCAAAAATGAAAAACTGTTTTTT. Amino acid sequence: CASSLPGQTKNEKLFF.

The genes are TRBV27 and TRBJ2-7; a possible D gene is TRBD2 (5 bases). CDR1 is MNHEY and CDR2 is SMNVEV in the germline V gene (reference sequence). This CDR3 is built from 16 residues. V lost 5 bases, J lost 3 bases, and 20 bases lay in between. CDR3 in DNA: TGTGCCAGCAGTAATAAAACGGGAAATAGGGTCTACGAGCAGTACTTC. Translating gives CASSNKTGNRVYEQYF.

J is TRBJ1-2 and V is TRBV3-1; D might be TRBD1 (5 bases). Germline lookup yields CDR1 LGHDT and CDR2 YNNKEL (reference sequence). The CDR3 covers 13 residues. Trimming cost V 2 bases and J 3 bases, with 7 bases left between them. As DNA, the CDR3 is TGTGCCAGCAGCCAACCAGGGTACTATGGCTACACCTTC. Translating it yields CASSQPGYYGYTF.